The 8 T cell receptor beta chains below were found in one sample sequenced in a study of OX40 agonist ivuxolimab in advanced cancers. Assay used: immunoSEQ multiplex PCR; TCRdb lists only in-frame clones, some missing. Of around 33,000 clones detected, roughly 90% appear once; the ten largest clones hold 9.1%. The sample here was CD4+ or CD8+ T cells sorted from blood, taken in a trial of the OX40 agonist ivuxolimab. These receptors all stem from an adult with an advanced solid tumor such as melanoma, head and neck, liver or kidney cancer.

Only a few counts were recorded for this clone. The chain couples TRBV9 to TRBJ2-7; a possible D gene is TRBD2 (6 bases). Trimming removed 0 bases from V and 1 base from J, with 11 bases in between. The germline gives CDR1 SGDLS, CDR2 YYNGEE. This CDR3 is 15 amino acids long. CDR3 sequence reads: CASSVGGEGSYEQYF. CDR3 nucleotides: TGTGCCAGCAGCGTAGGCGGGGAAGGGTCCTACGAGCAGTACTTC.

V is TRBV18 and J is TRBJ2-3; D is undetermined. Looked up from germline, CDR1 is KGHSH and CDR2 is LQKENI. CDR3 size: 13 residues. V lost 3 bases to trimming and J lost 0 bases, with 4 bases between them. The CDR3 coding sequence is TGTGCCAGCTCACCCACCAGCACAGATACGCAGTATTTT. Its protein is CASSPTSTDTQYF.

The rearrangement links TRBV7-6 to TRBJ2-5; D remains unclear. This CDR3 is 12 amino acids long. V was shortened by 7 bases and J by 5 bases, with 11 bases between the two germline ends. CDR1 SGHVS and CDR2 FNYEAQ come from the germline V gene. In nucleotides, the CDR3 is TGTGCCAGCAAACAAGTGGGGGAGACCCAGTACTTC. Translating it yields CASKQVGETQYF.

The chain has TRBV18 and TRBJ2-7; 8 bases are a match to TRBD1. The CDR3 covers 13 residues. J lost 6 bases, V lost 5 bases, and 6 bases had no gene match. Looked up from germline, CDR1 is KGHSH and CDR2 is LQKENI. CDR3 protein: CASSSATGVEQYF. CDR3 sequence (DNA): TGTGCCAGCTCATCCGCGACAGGGGTCGAGCAGTACTTC.

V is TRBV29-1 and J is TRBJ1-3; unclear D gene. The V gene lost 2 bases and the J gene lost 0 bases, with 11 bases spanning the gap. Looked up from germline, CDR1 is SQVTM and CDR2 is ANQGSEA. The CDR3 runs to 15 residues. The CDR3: CSVENWGSSGNTIYF. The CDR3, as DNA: TGCAGCGTTGAAAATTGGGGTAGCTCTGGAAACACCATATATTTT.

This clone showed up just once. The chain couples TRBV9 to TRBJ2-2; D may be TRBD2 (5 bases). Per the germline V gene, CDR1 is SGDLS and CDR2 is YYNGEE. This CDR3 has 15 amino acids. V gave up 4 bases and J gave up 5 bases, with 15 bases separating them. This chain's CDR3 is CASSRRQEATGELFF. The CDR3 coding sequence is TGTGCCAGCAGCAGACGCCAGGAGGCAACCGGGGAGCTGTTTTTT.

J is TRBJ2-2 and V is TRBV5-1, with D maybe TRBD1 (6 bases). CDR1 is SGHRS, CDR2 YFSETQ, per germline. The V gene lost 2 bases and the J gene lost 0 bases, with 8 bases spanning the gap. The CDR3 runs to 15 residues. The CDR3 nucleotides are TGCGCCAGCAGCTTTGGGGGCACGAACACCGGGGAGCTGTTTTTT. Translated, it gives CASSFGGTNTGELFF.

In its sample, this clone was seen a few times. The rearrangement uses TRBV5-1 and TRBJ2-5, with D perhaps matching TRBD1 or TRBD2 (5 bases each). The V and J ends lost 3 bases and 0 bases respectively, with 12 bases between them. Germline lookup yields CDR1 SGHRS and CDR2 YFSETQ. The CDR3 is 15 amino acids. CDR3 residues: CASSYRDGNQETQYF. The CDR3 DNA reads TGCGCCAGCAGCTACCGGGACGGTAACCAAGAGACCCAGTACTTC.